The T cell receptor beta chain described here comes from a study of graft-versus-host responses after intestinal transplantation. About the study: Tacrolimus and steroids were given for about 3 years to all recipients after anti-thymocyte globulin induction.

Using immunoSEQ multiplex PCR, the repertoire was profiled, and TCRdb retains in-frame clones only, with some absent. Found here are fewer than 15,000 clones, roughly four fifths of them singletons; the top ten hold 20% to 25%. Germline CDR1 reads SGHRS; CDR2 reads YFSETQ. V was clipped by 5 bases and J by 4 bases, with 7 bases between them. CDR3 size: 11 residues. Broader study findings: Some patients had graft-donor T cell macrochimerism, and their allografts showed high graft-versus-host to host-versus-graft clonal ratios. Recipient-marrow GvH clones were detected, some having first appeared in ileum or blood.

Remarks on this clone: Its antigen is undetermined.

The source was PBMCs, collected after intestinal transplantation. The receptor was derived from a human patient who received an intestinal transplant, so some T cells may come from the graft donor. The chain joins TRBV5-1 to TRBJ2-7; D call uncertain. CDR3 protein: CASRELYEQYF. The CDR3 nucleotides read TGCGCCAGCAGGGAATTATACGAGCAGTACTTC. Filled out from reference TRBV5-1 and TRBJ2-7, the complete variable domain reads KAGVTQTPRYLIKTRGQQVTLSCSPISGHRSVSWYQQTPGQGLQFLFEYFSETQRNKGNFPGRFSGRQFSNSRSEMNVSTLELGDSALYLCASRELYEQYFGPGTRLTVT.